A single sample gave rise to the 18 T cell receptor beta chains below, sequenced in a study of post-analysis software for immune sequencing data. Built from TCR beta cDNA, the libraries had unique molecular identifiers in them. TCRdb recomputed calls from the PCR reads with MiXCR, one row per CDR3 protein. This sample has more than 350,000 distinct CDR3 sequences; 39% occur once, and the top ten carry under 9%. The antigens these receptors bind are not known. General study findings and limits: Five TRBV segments, TRBV5-6, TRBV5-1 and TRBV20-1 among them, were found more frequent in patients than controls.

The sequencing input was blood. These receptors were collected from a girl aged 2 to 9 with multiple sclerosis.

The CDR3 sequence is CSASKLIEQYF. CDR3 DNA sequence: TGCAGTGCTAGCAAGCTGATCGAGCAGTACTTC. The chain has TRBV20-1 and TRBJ2-7; D call uncertain. V was shortened by 3 bases and J by 6 bases, with 9 bases between the two germline ends. CDR1 is DFQATT and CDR2 is SNEGSKA in the germline V gene (reference sequence). This CDR3 is 11 amino acids long.

This clonotype has more than one count but fewer than ten. J is TRBJ2-7 and V is TRBV7-2; D is uncertain. CDR1 is SGHTA, CDR2 FQGNSA, per germline. The ends were cut back, 1 base at V and 1 base at J, with 8 bases in the middle. The CDR3 is made up of 14 amino acids. CDR3 sequence: CASSLVKISYEQYF. CDR3 DNA sequence: TGTGCCAGCAGCTTAGTAAAGATATCCTACGAGCAGTACTTC.

V and J are TRBV7-2 and TRBJ2-3; a possible D gene is TRBD1 (6 bases). The length of the CDR3 is 15 residues. Between the trimmed V and J ends, which lost 5 bases and 3 bases, there was a span of 15 bases. Germline CDR1 SGHTA, CDR2 FQGNSA. The CDR3 region is CASSRLLTGTDTQYF. The DNA for the CDR3 is TGTGCCAGCAGCAGACTTCTTACAGGGACAGATACGCAGTATTTT.

This clonotype was found a few times. The chain carries TRBV9 and TRBJ2-1; 9 bases map to TRBD2. CDR1 and CDR2 (germline): SGDLS, YYNGEE. The V and J ends lost 2 bases and 0 bases, in that order; junction bases with no gene match: 0. The CDR3 covers 15 residues. This CDR3 reads CASSVSGSSYNEQFF. Written as DNA, the CDR3 is TGTGCCAGCAGCGTTAGCGGGAGCTCCTACAATGAGCAGTTCTTC.

The V call is TRBV7-7, the J call TRBJ2-7, with D uncertain. V was clipped by 5 bases and J by 7 bases, with 21 bases between them. This CDR3 has 15 amino acids. Per the germline V gene, CDR1 is SSHAT and CDR2 is FNYEAQ (reference sequence). This chain's CDR3 is CASSTTQPEPREQYF. The CDR3 DNA reads TGTGCCAGCAGCACAACCCAGCCGGAGCCCAGGGAGCAGTACTTC. The full variable domain, with the rest looked up from reference TRBV7-7 and TRBJ2-7, is GAGVSQSPRYKVTKRGQDVTLRCDPISSHATLYWYQQALGQGPEFLTYFNYEAQPDKSGLPSDRFSAERPEGSISTLTIQRTEQRDSAMYRCASSTTQPEPREQYFGPGTRLTVT.

The V and J genes are TRBV15 and TRBJ2-2, with TRBD2 matching over 10 bases. Germline loops: CDR1 LNHNV, CDR2 YYDKDF (reference sequence). V lost 1 base and J lost 1; bases outside the gene matches: 0. There are 16 residues in the CDR3. CDR3 nucleotides: TGTGCCACCAGCAGAGGACTAGCGGGGAACACCGGGGAGCTGTTTTTT. Its translation: CATSRGLAGNTGELFF. Drawing the rest from reference TRBV15 and TRBJ2-2, the complete variable domain is DAMVIQNPRYQVTQFGKPVTLSCSQTLNHNVMYWYQQKSSQAPKLLFHYYDKDFNNEADTPDNFQSRRPNTSFCFLDIRSPGLGDTAMYLCATSRGLAGNTGELFFGEGSRLTVL.

This clonotype has just a few counts. This chain uses TRBV20-1 with TRBJ2-7, with TRBD2 as a possible D gene (5 bases). This CDR3 has 15 residues. CDR1 and CDR2 (germline): DFQATT, SNEGSKA (reference sequence). V dropped 0 bases and J dropped 6 bases, with 18 bases sitting between them. CDR3 nucleotide sequence: TGCAGTGCTAGAGATGTCGAGGGAGTCGCTACCGAGCAGTACTTC. Translation: CSARDVEGVATEQYF.

The genes are TRBV12-3 or TRBV12-4 and TRBJ2-3, with D perhaps TRBD1 (6 bases). The CDR3 sequence is 16 residues long. V shed 4 bases and J shed 0 bases, with 14 bases lying between them. CDR3 nucleotide sequence: TGTGCCAGCAGTTCCGACAGGACCGCTAGCACAGATACGCAGTATTTT. Translating gives CASSSDRTASTDTQYF.

This clonotype came up once. The chain couples TRBV29-1 to TRBJ1-2, with D unclear. The CDR3 is made up of 15 amino acids. Per germline, CDR1 SQVTM and CDR2 ANQGSEA. Trimming shortened V by 0 bases and J by 1 base, and 12 bases separated the two germline ends. CDR3 sequence (DNA): TGCAGCGTTGAAGAGGGCGCGAGAAGTAACTATGGCTACACCTTC. Its protein product is CSVEEGARSNYGYTF.

This chain joins TRBV7-9 and TRBJ1-4; TRBD1 aligns across 12 bases. This CDR3 is 16 amino acids long. Germline assignment: CDR1 SEHNR and CDR2 FQNEAQ (reference sequence). Trimming removed 5 bases from V and 4 bases from J; junction bases left unmatched: 5. CDR3 amino acids: CASSTRDRGRNEKLFF. CDR3 nucleotide sequence: TGTGCCAGCAGCACCCGGGACAGGGGGCGTAATGAAAAACTGTTTTTT.

This clonotype came up once. The V gene is TRBV11-2, the J gene TRBJ1-5, with D perhaps matching TRBD1 (6 bases). Trimming took 5 bases from V and 13 from J, leaving 18 bases between them. The CDR3 consists of 13 residues. The germline CDR1 and CDR2 sequences are SGHAT and FQNNGV. CDR3 DNA sequence: TGTGCCAGCAGCCTCCGCCCCGACAGGCTGCAGCATTTT. Amino acids: CASSLRPDRLQHF.

The sample holds a few counts of this clonotype. The chain combines TRBV15 with TRBJ2-3, with D unclear. Germline CDR1 reads LNHNV; CDR2 reads YYDKDF (reference sequence). This CDR3 contains 15 residues. Trimming took 0 bases from V and 2 from J, leaving 9 bases between them. CDR3 sequence reads: CATSRDLLNTDTQYF. The CDR3 DNA sequence: TGTGCCACCAGCAGAGATCTATTAAACACAGATACGCAGTATTTT. Full variable domain (missing parts from reference TRBV15 and TRBJ2-3): DAMVIQNPRYQVTQFGKPVTLSCSQTLNHNVMYWYQQKSSQAPKLLFHYYDKDFNNEADTPDNFQSRRPNTSFCFLDIRSPGLGDTAMYLCATSRDLLNTDTQYFGPGTRLTVL.

There are a few counts of this clonotype. This rearrangement joins TRBV7-2 to TRBJ1-2, with 11 bases identical to TRBD1. Germline trimming cut 1 base from V and 8 bases from J; bases unmatched to any gene: 9. Germline CDR1 and CDR2: SGHTA and FQGNSA. CDR3 length: 16 residues. The DNA of the CDR3 is TGTGCCAGCAGCTTAGTGTCAGATGGACAGGGGGCCGGCTACACCTTC. It yields the protein CASSLVSDGQGAGYTF.

This clonotype was seen a few times. The rearrangement uses TRBV13 and TRBJ1-1; 7 nucleotides agree with TRBD1. V shed 5 bases, J shed 1 base, and the junction held 7 bases outside the gene matches. Germline CDR1 reads PRHDT; CDR2 reads FYEKMQ (reference sequence). The CDR3 runs to 15 residues. The CDR3 reads CASSLRTGENTEAFF. As DNA, the CDR3 is TGTGCCAGCAGCCTGAGGACAGGAGAGAACACTGAAGCTTTCTTT. Complete variable domain (other parts from reference TRBV13 and TRBJ1-1): AAGVIQSPRHLIKEKRETATLKCYPIPRHDTVYWYQQGPGQDPQFLISFYEKMQSDKGSIPDRFSAQQFSDYHSELNMSSLELGDSALYFCASSLRTGENTEAFFGQGTRLTVV.

This chain uses TRBV25-1 with TRBJ2-5; D gene uncertain. The closer fit of TRBJ2-7 to the DNA end suggests the J call may be wrong. The CDR3 totals 13 residues. Per the germline V gene, CDR1 is MGHDK and CDR2 is SYGVNS. CDR3 amino acids: CASSEYHQSEQYF. The CDR3 coding sequence is TGTGCCAGCAGTGAATATCACCAATCCGAGCAGTACTTC.

The chain uses TRBV5-8 and TRBJ1-5, with a weak D call TRBD1 (6 bases). Looked up from germline, CDR1 is SGHTS and CDR2 is YDEGEE. The V and J ends lost 2 bases and 7 bases respectively, with 13 bases between them. There are 14 residues in the CDR3. The CDR3, as DNA: TGTGCCAGCAGCTTAAACAGGGAAGAGCAGCCCCAGCATTTT. Its protein product is CASSLNREEQPQHF.

This clonotype has a handful of counts. The chain uses TRBV28 and TRBJ2-4, with TRBD2 as a possible D gene (6 bases). The germline V gene encodes CDR1 MDHEN and CDR2 SYDVKM. Trimming removed 5 bases at V and 9 bases at J, with 20 bases between. The CDR3 is 15 amino acids. CDR3 sequence (DNA): TGTGCCAGCAGTCCGCCTAGGAGCGGGCTAGGCATTCAGTACTTC. Protein sequence: CASSPPRSGLGIQYF. The entire variable domain, with the rest obtained from reference TRBV28 and TRBJ2-4, is as follows: DVKVTQSSRYLVKRTGEKVFLECVQDMDHENMFWYRQDPGLGLRLIYFSYDVKMKEKGDIPEGYSVSREKKERFSLILESASTNQTSMYLCASSPPRSGLGIQYFGAGTRLSVL.

This chain joins TRBV2 and TRBJ2-1; 10 bases align to TRBD2. Trimming took 4 bases from V and 8 from J; bases not matched to a gene: 8. Germline V gene data show CDR1 as SNHLY and CDR2 as FYNNEI. CDR3 length: 15 amino acids. The DNA of the CDR3 is TGTGCCAGCAGTGGGCTAGCGGGAGTGGCCCATGAGCAGTTCTTC. Protein: CASSGLAGVAHEQFF.